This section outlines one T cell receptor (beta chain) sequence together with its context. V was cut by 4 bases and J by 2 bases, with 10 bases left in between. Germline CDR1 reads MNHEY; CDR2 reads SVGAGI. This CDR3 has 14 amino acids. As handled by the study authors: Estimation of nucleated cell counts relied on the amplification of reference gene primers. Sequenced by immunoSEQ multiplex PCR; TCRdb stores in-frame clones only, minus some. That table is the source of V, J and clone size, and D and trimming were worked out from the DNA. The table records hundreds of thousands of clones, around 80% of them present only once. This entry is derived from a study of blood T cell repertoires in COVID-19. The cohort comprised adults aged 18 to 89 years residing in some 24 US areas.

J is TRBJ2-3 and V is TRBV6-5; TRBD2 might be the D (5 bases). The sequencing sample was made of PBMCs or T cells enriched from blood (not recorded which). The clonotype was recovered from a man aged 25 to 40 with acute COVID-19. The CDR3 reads CASSFSEATDTQYF. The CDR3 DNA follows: TGTGCCAGCAGTTTTAGCGAGGCCACAGATACGCAGTATTTT.